This T cell receptor beta chain was captured in a study of long-term antiretroviral therapy in people with HIV. Study-level information: First collections came about a decade before the 2015 immediate-ART recommendation.

Study-level points and caveats: Pre-ART clonal expansion yielded clones that dominated the repertoire at all time points.

The length of the CDR3 is 15 residues. Germline assignment: CDR1 MDHEN and CDR2 SYDVKM. V lost 3 bases and J 0 bases, leaving 8 bases between the germline ends. Of note for this clone: No antigen is known for it.

With survey level as its setting, the immunoSEQ assay was v3.0. Some clones are missing from TCRdb's copy, which holds only in-frame ones; the method was immunoSEQ multiplex PCR. Of 12,000 to 15,000 clones listed, more than 80% are singletons. The chain uses TRBV28 and TRBJ2-2; the D gene could be TRBD1 or TRBD2 (5 bases each). The sequence came from a man aged 35 to 55 with HIV. Sequencing used unsorted PBMCs, obtained 3.2 years before starting antiretroviral therapy. The CDR3 reads CASSFGGANTGELFF. CDR3 coding DNA: TGTGCCAGCAGTTTTGGGGGAGCGAACACCGGGGAGCTGTTTTTT.